This T cell receptor (beta chain) stems from a study of control samples from healthy donors and cancer patients. Clones were sequenced by immunoSEQ multiplex PCR, and TCRdb holds only the in-frame ones, with some missing. The profile shows just under 80,000 clones, roughly 90% of them singletons. The CDR3 is made up of 15 amino acids. V was cut by 4 bases and J by 0 bases, with 11 bases left in between. Germline CDR1 reads KGHDR; CDR2 reads SFDVKD. This TCR was recovered from a woman aged 55-70 years with head and neck cancer. The chain joins TRBV24-1 to TRBJ1-1; no firm D call. Sequenced: PBMCs. The CDR3 coding sequence is TGTGCCACCAGTGACTCGCGACGGATGAACACTGAAGCTTTCTTT. Amino acids: CATSDSRRMNTEAFF.